This section outlines one TCR beta chain sequence together with its context. The sample comes from a study of OX40 agonist ivuxolimab in advanced cancers. The germline V gene encodes CDR1 SEHNR and CDR2 FQNEAQ (reference sequence). The CDR3 contains 15 residues. V was clipped by 6 bases and J by 6 bases, with 18 bases between them. TCRdb's table, derived via immunoSEQ multiplex PCR, lists solely in-frame clones and lacks some. Of 45,000 to 50,000 clones in the sample, approximately 91% were seen once. The specimen comprised CD4+ or CD8+ T cells sorted from blood, sampled in a trial of the OX40 agonist ivuxolimab. The chain combines TRBV7-9 with TRBJ1-3; D may be TRBD1 (6 bases). This sequence was found in an adult with an advanced solid tumor such as melanoma, head and neck, liver or kidney cancer. The CDR3 loop reads CASSSPSGDVNTIYF. The CDR3 nucleotides read TGTGCCAGCAGTTCACCCTCAGGGGACGTAAACACCATATATTTT.